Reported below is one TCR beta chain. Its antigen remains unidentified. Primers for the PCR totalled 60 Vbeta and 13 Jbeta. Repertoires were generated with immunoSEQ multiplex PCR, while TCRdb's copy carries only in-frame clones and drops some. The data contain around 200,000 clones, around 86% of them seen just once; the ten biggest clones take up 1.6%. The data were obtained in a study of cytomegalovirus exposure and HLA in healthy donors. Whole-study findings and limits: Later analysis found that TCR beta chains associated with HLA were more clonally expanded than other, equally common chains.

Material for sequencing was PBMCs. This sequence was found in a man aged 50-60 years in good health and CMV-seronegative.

The CDR3 sequence: CASSQAPGQGSYEQYF. In nucleotides, the CDR3 is TGCGCCAGCAGCCAAGCGCCGGGACAGGGCTCCTACGAGCAGTACTTC. This chain connects TRBV4-3 to TRBJ2-7, with 9 bases that match TRBD1. Trimming cost V 1 base and J 0 bases; bases outside gene matches: 4. The CDR3 length is 16 residues. Germline V lookup: CDR1 LGHNA, CDR2 YSLEER.